These 28 T cell receptor beta chains came from one sample sequenced in a study of tumor-infiltrating lymphocytes in primary liver carcinoma. The source material, about 19-30 mg of unsorted bulk tissue, was used to co-extract RNA and DNA. Starting from around 500 ng of total RNA, TCR beta cDNA was produced with a primer in the constant region. Libraries covering TCR beta were generated through three nested multiplex PCR rounds (using a slightly modified ARM-PCR). Researchers ran the first two PCR rounds for ten to eleven cycles each with TRBV1-TRBV30 forward primers and a C-beta reverse primer. Via MiXCR, TCRdb re-called the multiplex PCR reads, giving one row per CDR3 protein. The sample lists 90,000 to 150,000 distinct CDR3 sequences, approximately 68% occurring once. The sample consisted of tumor-adjacent normal liver tissue. The source is a woman aged 55 to 70 with primary liver carcinoma and hepatitis B virus infection.

The V gene is TRBV29-1, the J gene TRBJ1-4; D call uncertain. The CDR3 loop spans 14 amino acids. The V and J ends lost 6 bases and 2 bases respectively, with 13 bases between them. Germline V gene data show CDR1 as SQVTM and CDR2 as ANQGSEA. The CDR3 loop is CSVRTEGTNEKLFF. CDR3 nucleotides: TGCAGCGTAAGAACAGAAGGCACTAATGAAAAACTGTTTTTT.

This clonotype was observed a few times. The chain joins TRBV12-3 or TRBV12-4 to TRBJ1-3, with TRBD1 matching 7 bases. The CDR3 spans 16 residues. With 6 bases clipped from V and 3 bases from J, the junction kept 11 bases outside the gene matches. CDR3 sequence reads: CASRPRQGAYGNTIYF. DNA of the CDR3: TGTGCCAGCAGGCCGAGACAGGGAGCGTATGGAAACACCATATATTTT.

Remarks on this clonotype: The junction does not match germline at one end; this may be a read error. The chain combines TRBV6-5 with TRBJ1-1; 8 nucleotides align to TRBD1. The CDR3 is 15 amino acids. CDR1 is MNHEY and CDR2 is SVGAGI in the germline V gene. CDR3 nucleotides: TGTGCCAGCAGGCCCAGGGGGCAGAAGAAGACTGAAACTTTCTTT. Its protein is CASRPRGQKKTETFF.

This clonotype was seen a single time. Germline is not matched at one junction end, which may reflect a read error. The chain joins TRBV6-1 to TRBJ2-4; no definite D call. The germline V gene has CDR1 MNHNS and CDR2 SASEGT. The CDR3 length is 17 residues. The CDR3 DNA sequence: TGTGTCAGCATCCCTGGACCCGTTCTGCGGGCCAAAAACATTCAGTACTTC. As protein: CVSIPGPVLRAKNIQYF.

Regarding this clonotype: One junction end disagrees with the germline gene, perhaps due to a read error. The chain links TRBV11-2 to TRBJ2-2; TRBD2 is a possible D gene (5 bases). Germline-derived CDR1 and CDR2 are SGHAT and FQNNGV. CDR3 length equals 16 residues. The DNA of the CDR3 is TGTGCCAGAAGCGACGGACGCAACACGAACACCTGGGAGCTGTTCTTT. Encoded protein: CARSDGRNTNTWELFF. Filled out from reference TRBV11-2 and TRBJ2-2, the complete variable domain reads EAGVAQSPRYKIIEKRQSVAFWCNPISGHATLYWYQQILGQGPKLLIQFQNNGVVDDSQLPKDRFSAERLKGVDSTLKIQPAKLEDSAVYLCARSDGRNTNTWELFFGEGSRLTVL.

Comment on this clonotype: One junction end disagrees with the germline gene, perhaps due to a read error. J is TRBJ1-3 and V is TRBV11-2; 8 bases agree with TRBD1. Germline CDR1 reads SGHAT; CDR2 reads FQNNGV. The CDR3 consists of 19 residues. The CDR3 region has the DNA TGTGACAGCAACTCACGCCCCGACAGGGGAGCGTACTCTGGAAACACCATATATTTT. Its protein product is CDSNSRPDRGAYSGNTIYF.

Of note for this clonotype: This clone may be a read error of a much larger clone one base away. The rearrangement uses TRBV5-1 and TRBJ2-2; 7 nucleotides agree with TRBD1. CDR1 SGHRS and CDR2 YFSETQ come from the germline V gene. Trimming at V came to 3 bases and at J to 7 bases, leaving 6 bases not matched to a gene. This CDR3 contains 14 residues. In nucleotides, the CDR3 is TGCGCCAGCAGCTCAGACAGGGCGGTCGGGGAGCTGTTTTTT. It encodes CASSSDRAVGELFF.

Points on this clonotype: It may be a read error: a sequence one base away is much more abundant. V usage is TRBV5-1 and J usage is TRBJ1-4, with TRBD1 matching over 7 bases. The CDR3 length is 14 residues. Germline values: CDR1 SGHRS, CDR2 YFSETQ. The CDR3 here is CTSSPDRPNEKLFF. CDR3 in DNA: TGCACCAGCAGCCCGGACAGGCCTAATGAAAAACTGTTTTTT.

A note on this clonotype: A much larger clone lies a single base off, so this may be a read error. The chain recombines TRBV5-1 with TRBJ1-6; no firm D call. Between the trimmed V and J ends, which lost 0 bases and 9 bases, there was a span of 13 bases. This CDR3 has 15 amino acids. The V gene's germline CDR1 is SGHRS and CDR2 YFSETQ. The CDR3, as DNA: TGCGCCAGCAGCTTGGCCACCACGCAGGTTTCACCCCTCCACTTT. This gives the protein CASSLATTQVSPLHF.

Notes on this clonotype: At one boundary the junction diverges from the germline segment, which might be a read error. The chain recombines TRBV29-1 with TRBJ1-5, with 9 nucleotides matching TRBD1. Matching the DNA end better, TRBJ2-3 makes the J call doubtful. Germline assignment: CDR1 SQVTM and CDR2 ANQGSEA. This CDR3 contains 13 residues. The CDR3 is CRVGTGLNQPQYF. The CDR3 DNA follows: TGCAGGGTTGGGACAGGGCTGAATCAGCCCCAGTATTTT.

Of note for this clonotype: This may be a read error: a much more frequent sequence differs by one nucleotide. This chain joins TRBV5-1 and TRBJ1-1, with D possibly being TRBD1 (6 bases). The CDR3 covers 16 residues. CDR1 SGHRS and CDR2 YFSETQ come from the germline V gene. CDR3: CASSLLGGGLATKAFF. DNA of the CDR3: TGCGCCAGCAGCTTGTTGGGCGGGGGCCTAGCCACTAAAGCTTTCTTT.

Concerning this clonotype itself: This may come from a read error, since a much larger clone is one base off. The chain is built from TRBV28 and TRBJ1-5; D uncertain. Germline lookup yields CDR1 MDHEN and CDR2 SYDVKM. This CDR3 is 18 amino acids long. In DNA form, the CDR3 reads TGTGCCAGCAGTCCCCCCGGAGGAGCCACCTATAGCAATCGGCCCCAGCATTTT. Translating it yields CASSPPGGATYSNRPQHF.

This clonotype has only one observation. V gene TRBV25-1 combines with J gene TRBJ2-7; D is unclear. CDR1 and CDR2 from the germline V gene are MGHDK and SYGVNS. V gave up 2 bases and J gave up 6 bases, with 17 bases separating them. CDR3 size: 15 residues. The CDR3 region has the DNA TGTGCCAGCAGTGAAGTCCACCCCGCTAGGAGCGAGCAGTACTTC. It encodes CASSEVHPARSEQYF.

To note about this clonotype: At one end, the junction sequence differs from germline, possibly due to a read error. CDR3 region: CARSLPGANDLTF. The CDR3 nucleotides read TGTGCCCGTAGTCTACCTGGGGCCAACGACCTGACTTTC. This sequence joins TRBV6-6 and TRBJ2-6, with D possibly TRBD1 on 5 matching bases. Germline values: CDR1 MNHNY, CDR2 SVGAGI (reference sequence). CDR3 size: 13 residues.

The chain uses TRBV5-1 and TRBJ2-3; D may match TRBD1 or TRBD2 (5 bases each). Looked up from germline, CDR1 is SGHRS and CDR2 is YFSETQ. The CDR3 covers 17 residues. V shed 3 bases and J shed 0 bases, with 17 bases lying between them. The CDR3 bases are TGCGCCAGCAGCTCCCGGGGCAACGGGTTCAGCACAGATACGCAGTATTTT. This sequence encodes CASSSRGNGFSTDTQYF.

Remarks on this clonotype: Germline is not matched at one junction end, which may reflect a read error. This sequence joins TRBV6-5 and TRBJ2-3; 9 bases map to TRBD1. In germline, CDR1 is MNHEY, CDR2 SVGAGI. This CDR3 contains 15 residues. CDR3 protein: CASSFGTGGADMQYF. The DNA of the CDR3 is TGTGCCAGCAGTTTTGGTACAGGGGGCGCAGATATGCAGTATTTT.

V usage is TRBV7-2 and J usage is TRBJ1-3, with D tentatively TRBD1 (6 bases). V shed 5 bases and J shed 0 bases, with 11 bases lying between them. The CDR3 sequence is 15 residues long. Germline assignment: CDR1 SGHTA and CDR2 FQGNSA. CDR3 sequence: CASSQQGRSGNTIYF. For the CDR3, the DNA is TGTGCCAGCAGCCAACAGGGTCGCTCTGGAAACACCATATATTTT.

This chain joins TRBV29-1 and TRBJ2-1, with D perhaps matching TRBD1 (6 bases). Germline-derived CDR1 and CDR2 are SQVTM and ANQGSEA. The CDR3 covers 10 residues. The DNA for the CDR3 is TGCGGCGCCGAAGGGGGTTCTATCTTCTTC. Encoded protein: CGAEGGSIFF.

This clonotype showed up just once. The chain joins TRBV24-1 to TRBJ2-2; D gene ambiguous. V lost 2 bases and J lost 3, with 18 bases in between. This CDR3 region has 18 residues. CDR1 is KGHDR, CDR2 SFDVKD, per germline. The CDR3: CATSDSTHSPTDTGELFF. CDR3 in DNA: TGTGCCACCAGTGATTCAACGCACTCCCCCACGGACACCGGGGAGCTGTTTTTT.

For this clonotype: Mismatch with germline at one junction end may stem from a read error. This rearrangement joins TRBV6-6 to TRBJ2-3; D is undetermined. CDR3 length: 10 residues. Per the germline V gene, CDR1 is MNHNY and CDR2 is SVGAGI (reference sequence). The CDR3 sequence: CVSVTDTQYF. Here the CDR3 DNA reads TGTGTCAGCGTTACAGATACGCAGTATTTT.

For this clonotype: Mismatch with germline at one junction end may stem from a read error. The chain combines TRBV11-3 with TRBJ2-3; no clear D gene. The CDR3 loop spans 15 amino acids. Germline lookup yields CDR1 SGHNT and CDR2 YENEEA. Here the CDR3 reads CASSLDRHTTDTPYF. The CDR3 bases are TGTGCCAGCAGTTTAGATCGACATACTACGGATACGCCGTATTTT. Full variable domain (outside the CDR3, taken from reference TRBV11-3 and TRBJ2-3): EAGVVQSPRYKIIEKKQPVAFWCNPISGHNTLYWYLQNLGQGPELLIRYENEEAVDDSQLPKDRFSAERLKGVDSTLKIQPAELGDSAVYLCASSLDRHTTDTPYFGPGTRLTVL.

By frequency in the sample, this clonotype is medium-sized. The CDR3 here is CASSPGLNYGYTF. CDR3 nucleotide sequence: TGTGCCAGCAGCCCCGGGCTTAACTATGGCTACACCTTC. J is TRBJ1-2 and V is TRBV11-2; D not resolved. This CDR3 comprises 13 residues. V lost 5 bases and J 1 base, leaving 8 bases between the germline ends. Germline V gene data show CDR1 as SGHAT and CDR2 as FQNNGV.

The chain links TRBV20-1 to TRBJ2-5; 8 bases are shared with TRBD2. Per germline, CDR1 DFQATT and CDR2 SNEGSKA (reference sequence). The CDR3 contains 15 residues. With V trimmed by 4 bases and J by 5 bases, 12 bases remained unmatched. The CDR3 sequence: CSAKGPQGLGETQYF. The CDR3 DNA follows: TGCAGTGCTAAGGGTCCACAGGGACTAGGGGAGACCCAGTACTTC.

This clonotype was seen ten or more times. The genes are TRBV5-1 and TRBJ1-1, with D perhaps TRBD1 (6 bases). Germline CDR1 SGHRS, CDR2 YFSETQ. The CDR3 runs to 13 residues. V gave up 1 base and J gave up 4 bases, with 8 bases separating them. CDR3 coding DNA: TGCGCCAGCAGCTTGACAGGGTCCACTGAAGCTTTCTTT. It yields the protein CASSLTGSTEAFF.

This clonotype was observed many times. The V and J genes are TRBV5-4 and TRBJ2-5, with 12 positions matching TRBD2. The CDR3 has 15 residues. Per germline, CDR1 SGHNT and CDR2 YYREEE (reference sequence). V was pared by 1 base and J by 2 bases, with 0 bases of the junction left unmatched. The CDR3 nucleotides are TGTGCCAGCAGCTTGACTAGCGGGGGGCAAGAGACCCAGTACTTC. It translates to CASSLTSGGQETQYF. The full variable domain, rest sourced from reference TRBV5-4 and TRBJ2-5, is ETGVTQSPTHLIKTRGQQVTLRCSSQSGHNTVSWYQQALGQGPQFIFQYYREEENGRGNFPPRFSGLQFPNYSSELNVNALELDDSALYLCASSLTSGGQETQYFGPGTRLLVL.

As for this clonotype: Sequence at one end of the junction differs from germline and may be a read error. The V and J genes are TRBV14 and TRBJ1-5, with D possibly TRBD1 on 6 matching bases. The germline V gene encodes CDR1 SGHDN and CDR2 FVKESK. The CDR3 spans 14 residues. The CDR3 reads CASDRWRGNQRRHF. Written as DNA, the CDR3 is TGTGCCAGCGACAGGTGGAGGGGGAATCAGCGCCGGCATTTC.

About this clonotype itself: A junction end diverges from the germline sequence, so it may reflect a read error. The chain links TRBV11-3 to TRBJ2-1; D possibly corresponds to TRBD2 (7 bases). CDR1 is SGHNT, CDR2 YENEEA, per germline. This CDR3 spans 17 amino acids. The CDR3 nucleotides are TGTGCCAGCAGCTCCCGGGGGGCGCGTGCCATGGGCAATGAGCAATTCTTC. Protein sequence: CASSSRGARAMGNEQFF.

This clonotype has a count of ten or more. The gene calls are TRBV19 and TRBJ2-7, with no clear D. Trimming shortened V by 3 bases and J by 4 bases, and 7 bases separated the two germline ends. CDR1 and CDR2 from the germline V gene are LNHDA and SQIVND (reference sequence). The CDR3 is 12 amino acids. CDR3 amino acids: CASSMLGYEQYF. The DNA of the CDR3 is TGTGCCAGTAGTATGCTTGGATACGAGCAGTACTTC.